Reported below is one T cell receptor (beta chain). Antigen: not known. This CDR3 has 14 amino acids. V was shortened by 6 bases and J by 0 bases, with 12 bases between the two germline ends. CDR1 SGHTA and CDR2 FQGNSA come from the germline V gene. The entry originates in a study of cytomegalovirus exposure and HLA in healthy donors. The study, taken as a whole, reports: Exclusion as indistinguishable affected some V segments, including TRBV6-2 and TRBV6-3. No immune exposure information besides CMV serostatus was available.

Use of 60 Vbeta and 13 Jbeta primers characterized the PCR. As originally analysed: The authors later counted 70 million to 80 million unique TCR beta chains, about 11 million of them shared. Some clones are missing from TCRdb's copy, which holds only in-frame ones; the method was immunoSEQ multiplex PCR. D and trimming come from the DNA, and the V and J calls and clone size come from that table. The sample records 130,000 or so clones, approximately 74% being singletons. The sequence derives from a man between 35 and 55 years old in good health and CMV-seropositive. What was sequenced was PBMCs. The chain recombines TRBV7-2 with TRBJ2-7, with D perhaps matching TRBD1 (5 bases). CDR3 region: CASRGAGGSYEQYF. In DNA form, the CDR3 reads TGTGCCAGCAGAGGGGCCGGCGGCTCCTACGAGCAGTACTTC.